This T cell receptor beta chain appears in the sequencing data of a study of T cell responses to AZD1222 COVID-19 vaccine. Whole-study results and caveats: The CD4 TCRs associated with vaccination extended across spike and predominated at 160-218 and 743-854.

Comments on this clone: The antigen is unknown.

The V gene's germline CDR1 is LNHDA and CDR2 SQIVND (reference sequence). The CDR3 runs 14 residues. Trimming removed 4 bases from V and 0 bases from J, with 7 bases in between. Sequencing used immunoSEQ multiplex PCR; TCRdb keeps in-frame clones, though not all of them. The sample lists over 100,000 clones; roughly nine tenths were seen once. The chain joins TRBV19 to TRBJ1-3; D uncertain. The sample consisted of peripheral blood, taken on day 0 of AZD1222 vaccination. The receptor comes from an adult in good health. The CDR3 protein is CASSNRYSGNTIYF. The DNA of the CDR3 is TGTGCCAGTAGTAACAGATACTCTGGAAACACCATATATTTT.